This TCR beta chain was observed in a study of early T cells in non-severe SARS-CoV-2 infection. Overall study results and limits: Anti-spike CD8 specificities were favored by VDJdb matching, whose results missed private and CD4 specificities.

On this clonotype itself: The antigen remains undetermined.

Each cDNA molecule carried a unique molecular identifier. TCRdb reprocessed the 5' RACE reads via MiXCR and lists one record per CDR3 protein. The data show about 92,000 distinct CDR3 sequences, roughly 17% seen once. This CDR3 region has 16 residues. V trimming: 8 bases; J trimming: 3 bases; junction bases outside the gene matches: 13. CDR1 and CDR2 from the germline V gene are MNHEY and SMNVEV (reference sequence). V usage is TRBV27 and J usage is TRBJ2-1, with 7 bases matching TRBD2. The TCR comes from an adult who was a healthcare worker with PCR-confirmed SARS-CoV-2 infection or an uninfected control (not recorded which). The material sequenced was whole blood. This CDR3 is CASLWGGQRNYNEQFF. The CDR3 DNA reads as TGTGCCAGCCTGTGGGGAGGGCAGCGCAACTACAATGAGCAGTTCTTC.